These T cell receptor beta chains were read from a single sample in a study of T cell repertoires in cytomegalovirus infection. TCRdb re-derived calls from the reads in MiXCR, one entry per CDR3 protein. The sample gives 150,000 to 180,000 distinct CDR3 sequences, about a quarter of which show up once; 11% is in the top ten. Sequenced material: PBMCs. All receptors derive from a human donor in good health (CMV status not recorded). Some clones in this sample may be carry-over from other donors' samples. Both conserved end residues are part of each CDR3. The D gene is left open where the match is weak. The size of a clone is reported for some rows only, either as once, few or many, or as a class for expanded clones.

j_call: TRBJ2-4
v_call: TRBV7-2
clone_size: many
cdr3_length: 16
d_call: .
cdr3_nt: TGTGCCAGCAGCTTAGCGAGTGGTTCCGCCAAAAACATTCAGTACTTC
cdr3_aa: CASSLASGSAKNIQYF

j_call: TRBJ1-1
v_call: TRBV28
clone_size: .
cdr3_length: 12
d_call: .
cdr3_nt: TGTGCCAGCAACGGGGCTAACACTGAAGCTTTCTTT
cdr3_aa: CASNGANTEAFF

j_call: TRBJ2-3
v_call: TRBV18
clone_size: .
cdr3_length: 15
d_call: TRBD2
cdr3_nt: TGTGCCAGCGCCCCGGGACTAGCGGGGGTAGATACGCAGTATTTT
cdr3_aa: CASAPGLAGVDTQYF

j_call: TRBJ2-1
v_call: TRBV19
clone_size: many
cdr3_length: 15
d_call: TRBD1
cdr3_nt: TGTGCCAGTAGTGCGCCGGGACAGGGGTATTATGAGCAGTTCTTC
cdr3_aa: CASSAPGQGYYEQFF

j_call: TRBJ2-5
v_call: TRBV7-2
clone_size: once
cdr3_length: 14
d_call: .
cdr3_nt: TGTGCCAGTAGCTTATCGCGGCGGCAAGAGACCCAGTACTTC
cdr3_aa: CASSLSRRQETQYF

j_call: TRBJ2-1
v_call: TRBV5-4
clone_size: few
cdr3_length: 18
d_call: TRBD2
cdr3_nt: TGTGCCAGCAGCCCTCGGCTAGCGGGAGTCCTCTCCTACAATGAGCAGTTCTTC
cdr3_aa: CASSPRLAGVLSYNEQFF

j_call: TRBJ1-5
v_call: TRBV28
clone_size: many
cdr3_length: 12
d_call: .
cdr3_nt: TGTGCCAGCAGTGGAGGGGTTCAGCCCCAGCATTTT
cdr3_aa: CASSGGVQPQHF

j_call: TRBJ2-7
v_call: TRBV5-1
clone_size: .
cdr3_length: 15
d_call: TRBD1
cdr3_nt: TGCGCCAGCAGCTTGGGGCAGGGGGCACGGTACGAGCAGTACTTC
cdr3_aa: CASSLGQGARYEQYF

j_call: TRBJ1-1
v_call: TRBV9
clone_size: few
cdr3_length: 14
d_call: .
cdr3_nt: TGTGCCAGCAGCGTGGAGACAGGACCTAATGAAGCTTTCTTT
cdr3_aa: CASSVETGPNEAFF

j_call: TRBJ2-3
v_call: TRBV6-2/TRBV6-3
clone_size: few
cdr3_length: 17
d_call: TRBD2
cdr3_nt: TGTGCCAGCAGCGCACCCCGGATGGCGGGAGGAGCCGATACGCAGTATTTT
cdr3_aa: CASSAPRMAGGADTQYF

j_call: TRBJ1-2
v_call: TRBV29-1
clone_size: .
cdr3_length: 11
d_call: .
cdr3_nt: TGCAGCGTTGAGAGGGACCATGGCTACACCTTC
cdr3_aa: CSVERDHGYTF

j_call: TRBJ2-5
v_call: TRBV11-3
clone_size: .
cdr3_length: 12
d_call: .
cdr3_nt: TGTGCCAGCAAAGGGTACGAGGAGACCCAGTACTTC
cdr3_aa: CASKGYEETQYF

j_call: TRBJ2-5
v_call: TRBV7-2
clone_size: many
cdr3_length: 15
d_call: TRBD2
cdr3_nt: TGTGCCAGCAGCCGAATCCCACTAGCGGTGGAGACCCAGTACTTC
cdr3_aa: CASSRIPLAVETQYF

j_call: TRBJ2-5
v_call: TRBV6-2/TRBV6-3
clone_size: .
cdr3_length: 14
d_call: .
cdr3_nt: TGTGCCAGCAGTTACTCAGAATTCCAAGAGACCCAGTACTTC
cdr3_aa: CASSYSEFQETQYF

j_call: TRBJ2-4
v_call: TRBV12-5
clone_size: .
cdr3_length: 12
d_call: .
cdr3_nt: TGTGCTAGTGGTTCACTACCGAACATTCAGTACTTC
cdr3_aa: CASGSLPNIQYF

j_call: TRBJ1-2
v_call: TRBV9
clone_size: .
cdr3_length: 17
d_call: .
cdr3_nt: TGTGCCAGCAGCCAAATCCCCGGGACAAGGGACGACTATGGCTACACCTTC
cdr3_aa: CASSQIPGTRDDYGYTF

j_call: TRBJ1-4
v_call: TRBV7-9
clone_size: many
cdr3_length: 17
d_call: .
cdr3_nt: TGTGCCAGCAGCTTAGGCTTGGGGGTTTCAACTAATGAAAAACTGTTTTTT
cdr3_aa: CASSLGLGVSTNEKLFF

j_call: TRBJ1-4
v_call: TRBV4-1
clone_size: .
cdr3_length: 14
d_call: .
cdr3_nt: TGCGCCAGCGGACATACAGGATTGGGTGAAAAACTGTTTTTT
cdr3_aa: CASGHTGLGEKLFF

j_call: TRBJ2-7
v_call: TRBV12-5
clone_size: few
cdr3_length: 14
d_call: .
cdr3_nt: TGTGCTAGTGCCAGGGACGGGAATTCCTACGAGCAGTACTTC
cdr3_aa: CASARDGNSYEQYF

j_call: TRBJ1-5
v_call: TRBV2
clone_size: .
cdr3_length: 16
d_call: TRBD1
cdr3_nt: TGTGCCAGCAGGGGACAGCCAACTTATAGCAATCAGCCCCAGCATTTT
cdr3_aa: CASRGQPTYSNQPQHF

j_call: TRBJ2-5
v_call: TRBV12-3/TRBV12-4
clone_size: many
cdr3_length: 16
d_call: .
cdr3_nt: TGTGCCAGCAGTTTAGGTCGGGCAGAGAATCAAGAGACCCAGTACTTC
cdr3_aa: CASSLGRAENQETQYF

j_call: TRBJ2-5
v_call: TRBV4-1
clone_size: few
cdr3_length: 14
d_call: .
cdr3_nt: TGCGCCAGCAGCCAGGGGTTTACTCAAGAGACCCAGTACTTC
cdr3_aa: CASSQGFTQETQYF

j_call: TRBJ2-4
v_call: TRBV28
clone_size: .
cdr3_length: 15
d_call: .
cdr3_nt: TGTGCCAGCAGTAACAGAGACTTAGCCAAAAACATTCAGTACTTC
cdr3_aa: CASSNRDLAKNIQYF

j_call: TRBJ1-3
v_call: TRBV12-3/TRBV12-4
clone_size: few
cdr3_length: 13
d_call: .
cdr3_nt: TGTGCCAGTTCGACGGAGGTTGGAAACACCATATATTTT
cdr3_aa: CASSTEVGNTIYF

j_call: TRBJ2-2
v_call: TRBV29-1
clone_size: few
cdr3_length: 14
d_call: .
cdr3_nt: TGCAGCGCGGGGTCACCAAGAAACACCGGGGAGCTGTTTTTT
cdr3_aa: CSAGSPRNTGELFF

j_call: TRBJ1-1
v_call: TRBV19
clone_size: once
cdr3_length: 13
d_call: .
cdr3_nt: TGTGCCAGTAGTATTGTTGAGAACACTGAAGCTTTCTTT
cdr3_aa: CASSIVENTEAFF

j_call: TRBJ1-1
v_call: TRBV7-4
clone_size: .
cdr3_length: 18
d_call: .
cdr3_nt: TGTGCCAGCAGCCCAACTTTGGGGGGGCCCCCCCTCAGCACTGAAGCTTTCTTT
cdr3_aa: CASSPTLGGPPLSTEAFF

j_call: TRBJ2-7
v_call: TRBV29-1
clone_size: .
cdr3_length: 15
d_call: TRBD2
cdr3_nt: TGCAGCGTGTTCTTGCCGGGACTAGCTGAATACGAGCAGTACTTC
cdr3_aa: CSVFLPGLAEYEQYF

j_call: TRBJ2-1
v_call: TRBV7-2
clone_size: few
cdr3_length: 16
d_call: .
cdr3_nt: TGTGCCAGCAGCTTACCTACGGGGCAGGGGGGGAATGAGCAGTTCTTC
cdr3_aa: CASSLPTGQGGNEQFF

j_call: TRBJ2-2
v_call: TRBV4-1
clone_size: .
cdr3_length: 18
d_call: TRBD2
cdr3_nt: TGCGCCAGCAGCGAAGAGCGGGGGGCCCCTCGAGACACCGGGGAGCTGTTTTTT
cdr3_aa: CASSEERGAPRDTGELFF

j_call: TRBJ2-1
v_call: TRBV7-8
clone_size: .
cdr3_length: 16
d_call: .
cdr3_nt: TGTGCCAGCAGCTTAGCCCGCAGGGTGTTGCGGGATGAGCAGTTCTTC
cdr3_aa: CASSLARRVLRDEQFF

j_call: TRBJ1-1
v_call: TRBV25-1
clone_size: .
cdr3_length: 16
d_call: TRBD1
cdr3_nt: TGTGCCAGCAGACGGGACAGCCCAGCTATGAACACTGAAGCTTTCTTT
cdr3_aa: CASRRDSPAMNTEAFF

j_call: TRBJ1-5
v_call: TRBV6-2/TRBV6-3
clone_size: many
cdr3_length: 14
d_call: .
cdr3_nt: TGTGCCAGTAGGAGAGGGTTAGAAGGTCAGCCCCAGCATTTT
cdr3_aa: CASRRGLEGQPQHF

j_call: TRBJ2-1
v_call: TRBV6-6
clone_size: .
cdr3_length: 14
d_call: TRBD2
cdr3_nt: TGTGCCAGCAGCCCGACTAGCGGGGGTTATGAGCAGTTCTTC
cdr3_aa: CASSPTSGGYEQFF

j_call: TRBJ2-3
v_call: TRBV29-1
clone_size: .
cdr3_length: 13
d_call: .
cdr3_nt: TGCAGCGTTGATGCAGGGGAGTCAGATACGCAGTATTTT
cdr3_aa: CSVDAGESDTQYF

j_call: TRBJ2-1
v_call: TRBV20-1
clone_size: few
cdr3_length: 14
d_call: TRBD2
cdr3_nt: TGCAGTGCTAGCCCCTACGGGAGGGGTAATGAGCAGTTCTTC
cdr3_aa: CSASPYGRGNEQFF

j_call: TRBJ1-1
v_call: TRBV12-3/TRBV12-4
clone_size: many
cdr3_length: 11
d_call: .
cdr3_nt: TGTGCCAGCAGTTTATTGGGGGAAGCTTTCTTT
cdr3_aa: CASSLLGEAFF

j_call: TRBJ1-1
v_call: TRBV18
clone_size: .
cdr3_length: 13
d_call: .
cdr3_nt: TGTGCCAGCTCAAGGGGGTTGAGCACTGAAGCTTTCTTT
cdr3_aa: CASSRGLSTEAFF

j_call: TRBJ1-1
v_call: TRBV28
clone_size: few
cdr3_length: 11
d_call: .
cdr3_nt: TGTGCCAGCAGCATGAATGGTGAAGCTTTCTTT
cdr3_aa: CASSMNGEAFF

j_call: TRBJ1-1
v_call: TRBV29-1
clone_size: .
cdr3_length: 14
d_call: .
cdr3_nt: TGCAGCGTTGCACCGGACAGCGGAGGCACTGAAGCTTTCTTT
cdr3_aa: CSVAPDSGGTEAFF

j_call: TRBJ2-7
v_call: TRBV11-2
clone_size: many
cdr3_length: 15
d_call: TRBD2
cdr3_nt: TGTGCCAGCAGGCGAGCGGGAAGGGGATTCTACGAGCAGTACTTC
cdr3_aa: CASRRAGRGFYEQYF

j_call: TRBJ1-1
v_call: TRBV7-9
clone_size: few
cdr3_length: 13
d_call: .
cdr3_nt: TGTGCCAGCAGCGATAGGGGCGGAATGACTGGTTTCTTT
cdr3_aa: CASSDRGGMTGFF

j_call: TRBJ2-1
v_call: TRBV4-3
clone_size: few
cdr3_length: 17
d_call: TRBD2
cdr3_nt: TGCGCCAGCAGCCAAGCTCCCAGCCTAGCGGGAGTCAATGAGCAGTTCTTC
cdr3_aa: CASSQAPSLAGVNEQFF

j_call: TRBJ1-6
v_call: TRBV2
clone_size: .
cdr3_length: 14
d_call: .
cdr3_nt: TGTGCCAGCAGTGACACAGGGTCCCCCCCACCCCTCCACTTT
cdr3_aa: CASSDTGSPPPLHF

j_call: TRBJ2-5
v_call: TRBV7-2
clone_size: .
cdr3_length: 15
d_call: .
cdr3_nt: TGTGCCAGCAGCCCCCAGGGGCTTACGGGCGAGACCCAGTACTTC
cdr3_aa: CASSPQGLTGETQYF

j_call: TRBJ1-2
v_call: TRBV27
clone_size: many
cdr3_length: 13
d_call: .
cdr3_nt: TGTGCCAGCAGTTTATCCGCTAACTATGGCTACACCTTC
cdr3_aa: CASSLSANYGYTF

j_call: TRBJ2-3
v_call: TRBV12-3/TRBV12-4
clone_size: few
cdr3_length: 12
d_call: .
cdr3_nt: TGTGCCAGCAGCCGAGGACTTGCTACGCAGTATTTT
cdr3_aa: CASSRGLATQYF

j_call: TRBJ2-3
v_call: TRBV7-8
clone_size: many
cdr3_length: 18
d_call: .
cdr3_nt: TGTGCCAGCAGCTCTCAAGGCTCTAGGGAACCTAGCACAGATACGCAGTATTTT
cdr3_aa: CASSSQGSREPSTDTQYF